Listed below are T cell receptor beta chains from one sample, sequenced in a study. TCRdb fed the 5' RACE reads into MiXCR, producing one record per CDR3 protein. The repertoire includes some 9,000 distinct CDR3 sequences, approximately 46% of them detected once, and about 2.7% sits in the top ten. The sample comprised Tregs sorted from a lymph node. These receptors were taken from a female donor with breast cancer. The CDR3 runs from the conserved cysteine through the conserved F or W. Each record gives: CDR3 length, V gene, CDR3 protein.

cdr3_length: 14; v_call: TRBV29-1; cdr3_aa: CSVQNVASYNEQFF
cdr3_length: 13; v_call: TRBV7-2; cdr3_aa: CASSLDVPSEQYF
cdr3_length: 18; v_call: TRBV27; cdr3_aa: CASSPKIALAGLNYEQYF
cdr3_length: 11; v_call: TRBV7-6; cdr3_aa: CATLLGDGYTF
cdr3_length: 14; v_call: TRBV7-6; cdr3_aa: CASSPGLEDTEAFF
cdr3_length: 16; v_call: TRBV9; cdr3_aa: CASSVGLGSYIDTQYF
cdr3_length: 16; v_call: TRBV20-1; cdr3_aa: CSARGVKETSGYEQYF
cdr3_length: 14; v_call: TRBV15; cdr3_aa: CATSRLPGQGDYTF
cdr3_length: 15; v_call: TRBV9; cdr3_aa: CASSVLQGGDTEAFF
cdr3_length: 16; v_call: TRBV20-1; cdr3_aa: CSAVPLHRTSYNEQFF
cdr3_length: 15; v_call: TRBV6-5; cdr3_aa: CASSYARSLNTEAFF
cdr3_length: 15; v_call: TRBV9; cdr3_aa: CASSVSGTEHQPQHF
cdr3_length: 15; v_call: TRBV7-9; cdr3_aa: CASTGVSRAEETQYF
cdr3_length: 18; v_call: TRBV12-3/TRBV12-4; cdr3_aa: CASSLDPLYRSSTDTQYF
cdr3_length: 12; v_call: TRBV2; cdr3_aa: CASIGGANVLTF
cdr3_length: 15; v_call: TRBV4-1; cdr3_aa: CASSQVRVGSYEQYF
cdr3_length: 14; v_call: TRBV5-6; cdr3_aa: CASSLATRYNEQFF
cdr3_length: 15; v_call: TRBV7-3; cdr3_aa: CASSLRPRGFNEQFF
cdr3_length: 17; v_call: TRBV6-5; cdr3_aa: CASSSQQGDQLAGGYTF